The rows below give T cell receptor beta chains drawn from one sample of a study of shared clonotypes between healthy human individuals. The data were produced by immunoSEQ multiplex PCR, yet TCRdb's version contains in-frame clones alone and is incomplete. The table includes fewer than 3 million clones, around 90% detected once. Sequencing was done on a sample of naive CD4+ T cells from PBMCs. All receptors come from a man between 18 and 35 years old in good health. Some clones in this sample may be carry-over from other donors' samples. The CDR3 runs from the conserved cysteine through the conserved F or W. The D gene is left open where the match is weak. Size values are once, few and many counts, or a class for expanded clones, and some rows have none.

clone_size: once; j_call: TRBJ2-1; v_call: TRBV5-8; d_call: TRBD2; cdr3_aa: CASRLAGGQRKQFF; cdr3_nt: TGTGCCAGCAGACTAGCGGGAGGGCAACGCAAGCAGTTCTTC
clone_size: NA; j_call: TRBJ1-3; v_call: TRBV4-1; d_call: NA; cdr3_aa: CASSQDRGTVGQDSGNTIYF; cdr3_nt: TGCGCCAGCAGCCAAGATCGAGGAACTGTGGGGCAGGACTCTGGAAACACCATATATTTT
clone_size: once; j_call: TRBJ2-7; v_call: TRBV5-1; d_call: TRBD2; cdr3_aa: CASSLGRGPGLAGHSYEQYF; cdr3_nt: TGCGCCAGCAGCTTGGGCAGGGGGCCTGGACTAGCGGGGCACTCCTACGAGCAGTACTTC
clone_size: NA; j_call: TRBJ1-1; v_call: TRBV19; d_call: NA; cdr3_aa: CASSIRGRRNTEAFF; cdr3_nt: TGTGCCAGTAGTATTCGCGGCAGGAGGAACACTGAAGCTTTCTTT
clone_size: NA; j_call: TRBJ2-7; v_call: TRBV29-1; d_call: TRBD1; cdr3_aa: CSGGQLYEQYF; cdr3_nt: TGCAGCGGGGGACAGCTATACGAGCAGTACTTC
clone_size: NA; j_call: TRBJ1-2; v_call: TRBV30; d_call: NA; cdr3_aa: CAWTMQKGNYGYTF; cdr3_nt: TGTGCCTGGACGATGCAGAAGGGCAACTATGGCTACACCTTC
clone_size: NA; j_call: TRBJ1-4; v_call: TRBV28; d_call: NA; cdr3_aa: CASSLAPKGRTNEKLFF; cdr3_nt: TGTGCCAGCAGTTTAGCCCCCAAGGGGCGAACTAATGAAAAACTGTTTTTT
clone_size: NA; j_call: TRBJ2-5; v_call: TRBV5-1; d_call: TRBD2; cdr3_aa: CASSLALSAGGTQETQYF; cdr3_nt: TGCGCCAGCAGCTTGGCCTTGTCTGCGGGAGGGACACAAGAGACCCAGTACTTC
clone_size: NA; j_call: TRBJ2-7; v_call: TRBV27; d_call: NA; cdr3_aa: CASSIQPSSYEQYF; cdr3_nt: TGTGCCAGCAGTATTCAACCATCGAGCTACGAGCAGTACTTC
clone_size: NA; j_call: TRBJ1-4; v_call: TRBV28; d_call: NA; cdr3_aa: CASSFPSPWEEKLFF; cdr3_nt: TGTGCCAGCAGTTTCCCGTCCCCCTGGGAGGAAAAACTGTTTTTT
clone_size: NA; j_call: TRBJ2-6; v_call: TRBV5-1; d_call: TRBD1; cdr3_aa: CASSWTGSGANVLTF; cdr3_nt: TGCGCCAGCAGCTGGACAGGGTCTGGGGCCAACGTCCTGACTTTC
clone_size: NA; j_call: TRBJ1-1; v_call: TRBV7-3; d_call: NA; cdr3_aa: CASSLDPDRGAFF; cdr3_nt: TGTGCCAGCAGCTTAGATCCCGACCGAGGGGCTTTCTTT
clone_size: NA; j_call: TRBJ1-2; v_call: TRBV28; d_call: NA; cdr3_aa: CASSSTGGYTF; cdr3_nt: TGTGCCAGCAGCTCAACAGGGGGCTACACCTTC
clone_size: few; j_call: TRBJ1-4; v_call: TRBV7-2; d_call: NA; cdr3_aa: CASSIGHTPNEKLFF; cdr3_nt: TGTGCCAGCAGCATAGGACACACCCCCAATGAAAAACTGTTTTTT
clone_size: NA; j_call: TRBJ2-2; v_call: TRBV7-9; d_call: TRBD1; cdr3_aa: CASSQGQGDGELFF; cdr3_nt: TGTGCCAGCAGCCAGGGACAGGGAGACGGGGAGCTGTTTTTT
clone_size: NA; j_call: TRBJ1-4; v_call: TRBV5-8; d_call: NA; cdr3_aa: CASSQGRGPDEKLFF; cdr3_nt: TGTGCCAGCAGCCAAGGGAGAGGGCCAGATGAAAAACTGTTTTTT
clone_size: NA; j_call: TRBJ2-3; v_call: TRBV5-4; d_call: TRBD2; cdr3_aa: CASSMIAGGTDTQYF; cdr3_nt: TGTGCCAGCAGCATGATAGCGGGAGGAACAGATACGCAGTATTTT
clone_size: NA; j_call: TRBJ2-5; v_call: TRBV7-7; d_call: NA; cdr3_aa: CASSDQPEGETQYF; cdr3_nt: TGTGCCAGCAGCGACCAACCTGAGGGGGAGACCCAGTACTTC
clone_size: NA; j_call: TRBJ2-1; v_call: TRBV25-1; d_call: TRBD2; cdr3_aa: CASSEWASGRDEQFF; cdr3_nt: TGTGCCAGCAGTGAATGGGCTAGCGGGAGGGATGAGCAGTTCTTC
clone_size: NA; j_call: TRBJ2-1; v_call: TRBV29-1; d_call: TRBD1; cdr3_aa: CSVGAGGNEQFF; cdr3_nt: TGCAGCGTTGGGGCAGGGGGCAATGAGCAGTTCTTC
clone_size: few; j_call: TRBJ2-1; v_call: TRBV18; d_call: TRBD1; cdr3_aa: CASLTGGAYNEQFF; cdr3_nt: TGTGCCAGCCTCACAGGGGGCGCCTACAATGAGCAGTTCTTC
clone_size: NA; j_call: TRBJ1-4; v_call: TRBV10-3; d_call: NA; cdr3_aa: CAISESRDTSNEKLFF; cdr3_nt: TGTGCCATCAGTGAGTCGCGGGACACCTCTAATGAAAAACTGTTTTTT
clone_size: few; j_call: TRBJ1-1; v_call: TRBV5-1; d_call: NA; cdr3_aa: CASSPGTVDTEAFF; cdr3_nt: TGCGCCAGCAGCCCTGGGACGGTGGACACTGAAGCTTTCTTT
clone_size: NA; j_call: TRBJ2-3; v_call: TRBV27; d_call: NA; cdr3_aa: CASSRYPRGSDTQYF; cdr3_nt: TGTGCCAGCAGTCGATACCCCAGGGGCTCAGATACGCAGTATTTT
clone_size: NA; j_call: TRBJ2-1; v_call: TRBV7-3; d_call: NA; cdr3_aa: CASSPSGRAGEQFF; cdr3_nt: TGTGCCAGCAGCCCGTCGGGACGGGCAGGGGAGCAGTTCTTC
clone_size: NA; j_call: TRBJ2-2; v_call: TRBV19; d_call: NA; cdr3_aa: CASSIRVTGELFF; cdr3_nt: TGTGCCAGTAGTATCAGGGTAACCGGGGAGCTGTTTTTT
clone_size: NA; j_call: TRBJ2-1; v_call: TRBV7-3; d_call: NA; cdr3_aa: CASSLNIGNNEQFF; cdr3_nt: TGTGCCAGCAGCTTAAATATAGGGAACAATGAGCAGTTCTTC
clone_size: NA; j_call: TRBJ1-5; v_call: TRBV28; d_call: NA; cdr3_aa: CASTSGVQPQHF; cdr3_nt: TGTGCCAGCACCTCAGGGGTCCAGCCCCAGCATTTT
clone_size: NA; j_call: TRBJ1-2; v_call: TRBV2; d_call: TRBD1; cdr3_aa: CASSDRGVDGYTF; cdr3_nt: TGTGCCAGCAGTGACAGGGGGGTTGATGGCTACACCTTC
clone_size: NA; j_call: TRBJ2-7; v_call: TRBV11-2; d_call: NA; cdr3_aa: CASSPVRSSYEQYF; cdr3_nt: TGTGCCAGCAGCCCCGTCCGCAGCTCCTACGAGCAGTACTTC
clone_size: NA; j_call: TRBJ1-5; v_call: TRBV27; d_call: NA; cdr3_aa: CASKIMGSLISYSNQPQHF; cdr3_nt: TGTGCCAGCAAGATTATGGGGAGTCTGATCAGCTATAGCAATCAGCCCCAGCATTTT
clone_size: NA; j_call: TRBJ1-4; v_call: TRBV29-1; d_call: NA; cdr3_aa: CSVGYGSSNEKLFF; cdr3_nt: TGCAGCGTTGGGTACGGCAGCTCCAATGAAAAACTGTTTTTT
clone_size: NA; j_call: TRBJ2-5; v_call: TRBV18; d_call: NA; cdr3_aa: CASSPPPGRETQYF; cdr3_nt: TGTGCCAGCTCACCACCGCCGGGGAGGGAGACCCAGTACTTC
clone_size: NA; j_call: TRBJ2-4; v_call: TRBV6-1; d_call: TRBD2; cdr3_aa: CASNNSGRLQYF; cdr3_nt: TGTGCCAGCAATAATAGCGGGAGACTTCAGTACTTC
clone_size: NA; j_call: TRBJ2-3; v_call: TRBV5-1; d_call: NA; cdr3_aa: CASSSGHLTLRSSTDTQYF; cdr3_nt: TGCGCCAGCAGCTCGGGACACCTAACCCTCCGATCTAGCACAGATACGCAGTATTTT
clone_size: NA; j_call: TRBJ2-1; v_call: TRBV21-1; d_call: NA; cdr3_aa: CASSMEEISYNEQFF; cdr3_nt: TGTGCCAGCAGCATGGAGGAGATCTCCTACAATGAGCAGTTCTTC
clone_size: NA; j_call: TRBJ2-3; v_call: TRBV5-1; d_call: NA; cdr3_aa: CASSKGTDTQYF; cdr3_nt: TGCGCCAGCAGCAAGGGGACAGATACGCAGTATTTT
clone_size: NA; j_call: TRBJ2-7; v_call: TRBV11-2; d_call: NA; cdr3_aa: CASSPSRGQGNRYEQYF; cdr3_nt: TGTGCCAGCAGCCCCAGTCGCGGGCAGGGGAATCGCTACGAGCAGTACTTC
clone_size: NA; j_call: TRBJ2-1; v_call: TRBV14; d_call: TRBD2; cdr3_aa: CASSQYVRTSGSGEQFF; cdr3_nt: TGTGCCAGCAGCCAATATGTCCGAACTAGCGGGTCGGGTGAGCAGTTCTTC
clone_size: few; j_call: TRBJ1-3; v_call: TRBV7-9; d_call: NA; cdr3_aa: CASSPRGSGNTIYF; cdr3_nt: TGTGCCAGCAGCCCTCGGGGCTCTGGAAACACCATATATTTT
clone_size: NA; j_call: TRBJ1-2; v_call: TRBV25-1; d_call: NA; cdr3_aa: CASSVSQGQLGGYTF; cdr3_nt: TGTGCCAGCAGTGTTAGCCAAGGGCAGTTGGGAGGCTACACCTTC
clone_size: NA; j_call: TRBJ2-1; v_call: TRBV6-6; d_call: NA; cdr3_aa: CASSTDGSYNEQFF; cdr3_nt: TGTGCCAGCAGTACGGACGGGTCCTACAATGAGCAGTTCTTC
clone_size: NA; j_call: TRBJ1-1; v_call: TRBV6-1; d_call: TRBD1; cdr3_aa: CASSPRTGFTEAFF; cdr3_nt: TGTGCCAGCAGCCCCCGGACAGGGTTTACTGAAGCTTTCTTT
clone_size: NA; j_call: TRBJ1-1; v_call: TRBV28; d_call: TRBD1; cdr3_aa: CASSFQGTGRKAFF; cdr3_nt: TGTGCCAGCAGTTTTCAAGGGACAGGGCGAAAAGCTTTCTTT
clone_size: NA; j_call: TRBJ2-7; v_call: TRBV25-1; d_call: TRBD2; cdr3_aa: CASSSGTSGRARNEQYF; cdr3_nt: TGTGCCAGCAGTTCCGGGACTAGCGGGAGGGCCAGAAACGAGCAGTACTTC